This T cell receptor beta chain was captured by sequencing in a study of T cell responses to AZD1222 COVID-19 vaccine (dated by TCRdb to about 2021). About the investigation overall: TCR sequencing covered some 240 trial participants: 200 to 220 given two doses of AZD1222 and some 25 given two doses of MenACWY control vaccine. Enrollment into the trials was organized by age into subgroups of 18-55, 56-69 and 70-plus years, and those subgroups contained roughly 150, 30 and 60 TCR-sequenced participants, respectively. General conclusions and limits of the study: The whole spike protein was spanned by vaccine-associated CD4 TCRs, and dominant responses were seen in regions 160-218 and 743-854. Reportedly, almost half of the unique spike-specific TCRs recognized epitopes lying outside the regions that are mutated in the B.1.351 and B.1.1.7 variants. Only five to seven AZD1222 recipients were SARS-CoV-2 seropositive at baseline, limiting conclusions about previously exposed vaccinees. No day 14 peak-response samples were available, so repertoires were characterized only after the peak T cell response. In the small 56-69-year group, the increase in depth fell short of significance, most likely because of low power. Participants were mostly white British and included more females than males, and it was suggested by the authors that clonal diversity may have been underestimated. A significant rise in spike-specific TCR breadth and depth was observed after two AZD1222 doses relative to day 0 and relative to MenACWY recipients.

The CDR3 numbers 12 residues from cysteine through phenylalanine. Only the CDR3 DNA stays, 36 bases, in frame from base 1. V loses 6 bases at its end and J loses 8 bases; junction bases beyond the gene matches: 6. CDR1 and CDR2, per the germline V gene, are MNHEY and SVGAGI. A note on this clone: What antigen it recognizes has not been identified. No much larger clone exists at a distance of one base, and base qualities are not known.

The CDR3 regions of human TCRbeta chains were subjected to immunosequencing. Regarding the original processing steps: Repertoire TCRs were matched against a reference library of SARS-CoV-2-specific TCRs generated with the MIRA antigen-specificity platform. Breadth was defined as the fraction of unique TCRs that were SARS-CoV-2-associated, and depth was defined as the fraction of total T cells that were SARS-CoV-2-associated. Each spike-specific TCR was assigned to its reactive spike region and to a CD4 or CD8 class using the MIRA data. Log10-transformed breadth and depth values were compared by one-way ANOVA with Sidak's multiple comparisons tests. TCRdb limited this immuneACCESS table to in-frame rearrangements with V and J called. A share of clones is missing; checked studies link under half to unresolved V genes, and the rest is unexplained. Clonal size and the V and J genes are those of that table, whereas D and trimming came from the DNA. The sample yields under 250,000 clones; roughly 91% were counted once. Approximately 1% of the sample is in the top ten clones.

The time point label, as the study defines it: baseline before first vaccination. Per the publication, the treatment or condition label means: meningococcal conjugate vaccine given as trial control. Samples from vaccinated people were obtained from the UK trials COV001 and COV002, which included a single-blind randomized controlled phase 2/3 trial of AZD1222 (ChAdOx1 nCoV-19) in healthy adults. Trial participant PBMC samples were collected at day 0 and day 28 after the second dose for TCRbeta chain sequencing. The source is an adult in good health. The sample here was peripheral blood, taken on day 0 of MenACWY control vaccination. The sequence links TRBV6-5 to TRBJ1-2; TRBD1 matches 7 bases in the middle. The DNA sequence reads TGTGCCAGCAGCGACAGGGCTCGGGGCTACACCTTC. Its protein is CASSDRARGYTF.